These 26 T cell receptor beta chains were all obtained from the same sample, sequenced in a study of blood T cell repertoires in COVID-19. Measured with immunoSEQ multiplex PCR; TCRdb has only the in-frame clones, and not every one. Of under 350,000 clones in the sample, around nine tenths were seen once. Sequencing was carried out using peripheral blood. All receptors derive from a woman in her twenties or thirties with COVID-19, enrolled during active disease.

The CDR3 DNA is TGCGCCAGCAGCTTCGGCGCGGGGCAACAAGAGACCCAGTACTTC. This codes for CASSFGAGQQETQYF. The chain has TRBV5-1 and TRBJ2-5; D perhaps matches TRBD2 (6 bases). The CDR3 consists of 15 residues. Germline CDR1 and CDR2: SGHRS and YFSETQ. The germline V and J ends were trimmed by 2 bases and 2 bases, with 13 bases remaining between them.

This chain connects TRBV5-1 to TRBJ2-2; TRBD1 matches 9 bases. This CDR3 region has 16 residues. The germline CDR1 and CDR2 sequences are SGHRS and YFSETQ. Germline trimming cut 2 bases from V and 7 bases from J; bases unmatched to any gene: 9. The CDR3 nucleotides read TGCGCCAGCAGCTTATACAGGGGGCCCACTGACGGGGAGCTGTTTTTT. It encodes CASSLYRGPTDGELFF.

The V call is TRBV4-1, the J call TRBJ2-2; 8 nucleotides align to TRBD1. Losses at the gene ends were 1 base for V and 5 bases for J; bases not matched to a gene: 9. This CDR3 has 17 amino acids. CDR1 MGHRA and CDR2 YSYEKL come from the germline V gene. The CDR3 loop reads CASSQAGTGQRTGELFF. The CDR3, as DNA: TGCGCCAGCAGCCAAGCGGGGACAGGCCAGAGGACCGGGGAGCTGTTTTTT.

Here the CDR3 reads CASSQETGVADTQYF. The CDR3 DNA follows: TGCGCCAGCAGCCAAGAGACGGGAGTGGCAGATACGCAGTATTTT. The rearrangement links TRBV4-1 to TRBJ2-3; TRBD2 might be the D (6 bases). The CDR3 is 15 amino acids. With 0 bases removed from V and 4 bases from J, the gap between germline ends came to 11 bases. The V gene's germline CDR1 is MGHRA and CDR2 YSYEKL.

The chain recombines TRBV7-8 with TRBJ1-1; TRBD1 is a possible D gene (5 bases). V dropped 4 bases and J dropped 0 bases, with 27 bases sitting between them. This CDR3 has 20 residues. Germline V CDR1 and CDR2: SGHVS, FQNEAQ. The DNA for the CDR3 is TGTGCCAGCAGCTCTAGACGAGCCGGCAGGCCGGACAACCTGAACACTGAAGCTTTCTTT. Residues: CASSSRRAGRPDNLNTEAFF.

This clone showed up just a few times. The chain recombines TRBV5-5 with TRBJ2-5; 7 bases line up with TRBD1. Germline trimming cut 0 bases from V and 5 bases from J; bases unmatched to any gene: 16. Germline CDR1 SGHKS, CDR2 YYEKEE (reference sequence). The CDR3 length is 18 residues. The DNA for the CDR3 is TGTGCCAGCAGCTTGGACACCGGAAAGGGGGCGGGTATCGAGACCCAGTACTTC. This translates into CASSLDTGKGAGIETQYF. The variable domain in full, completed from reference TRBV5-5 and TRBJ2-5, reads DAGVTQSPTHLIKTRGQQVTLRCSPISGHKSVSWYQQVLGQGPQFIFQYYEKEERGRGNFPDRFSARQFPNYSSELNVNALLLGDSALYLCASSLDTGKGAGIETQYFGPGTRLLVL.

The chain has TRBV6-5 and TRBJ1-1; D gene unclear. The CDR3 loop spans 13 amino acids. Deletions cut 2 bases from V and 6 bases from J, with 10 bases between. From germline, CDR1 is MNHEY and CDR2 SVGAGI. CDR3 nucleotides: TGTGCCAGCAGTTACACGGGGAGCGCTGAAGCTTTCTTT. Translating gives CASSYTGSAEAFF.

CDR3 DNA: TGCGCCAGCAGCTTACTAGCGGGAGAATTGAATGAGCAGTTCTTC. Protein product: CASSLLAGELNEQFF. The rearrangement joins TRBV5-1 to TRBJ2-1, with 11 bases matching TRBD2. J lost 7 bases, V lost 2 bases, and 5 bases had no gene match. Germline V gene data show CDR1 as SGHRS and CDR2 as YFSETQ. The CDR3 extends over 15 amino acids.

The rearrangement links TRBV29-1 to TRBJ1-4; TRBD1 aligns across 7 bases. Trimming cost V 4 bases and J 5 bases; bases outside gene matches: 7. The CDR3 runs to 14 residues. Germline CDR1 reads SQVTM; CDR2 reads ANQGSEA. CDR3 DNA: TGCAGCGTTGGGACGGGACAGCGAAATGAAAAACTGTTTTTT. It encodes CSVGTGQRNEKLFF.

V is TRBV7-9 and J is TRBJ1-1; possible D gene TRBD1, 5 bases. V lost 5 bases to trimming and J lost 5 bases, with 18 bases between them. Germline CDR1 reads SEHNR; CDR2 reads FQNEAQ (reference sequence). The CDR3 covers 15 residues. This chain's CDR3 is CASSPQGGIGTEAFF. As DNA, the CDR3 is TGTGCCAGCAGCCCCCAGGGTGGCATTGGAACTGAAGCTTTCTTT.

V is TRBV5-1 and J is TRBJ1-4; D remains ambiguous. Germline V lookup: CDR1 SGHRS, CDR2 YFSETQ. The CDR3 covers 18 residues. With 0 bases removed from V and 3 bases from J, the gap between germline ends came to 18 bases. The CDR3 DNA is TGCGCCAGCAGCTTGGCCTTGTCGGGAGTCGGATCTAATGAAAAACTGTTTTTT. Its translation: CASSLALSGVGSNEKLFF.

In this sample, this clone turned up many times. The rearrangement joins TRBV12-3 or TRBV12-4 to TRBJ1-1, with a possible D match to TRBD1 (6 bases). V lost 8 bases and J 4 bases, leaving 11 bases between the germline ends. The CDR3 sequence is 12 residues long. CDR3 sequence (DNA): TGTGCCAGCGGTACAGGGTTCACTGAAGCTTTCTTT. It specifies CASGTGFTEAFF.

CDR3 amino acids: CASSDGTGGPDTQYF. The CDR3 region has the DNA TGTGCCAGCAGTGATGGGACAGGGGGCCCAGATACGCAGTATTTT. The V and J genes are TRBV25-1 and TRBJ2-3; 12 nucleotides match TRBD1. The ends lost 3 bases at V and 4 bases at J; junction bases unmatched: 2. The CDR3 runs 15 residues. Germline lookup yields CDR1 MGHDK and CDR2 SYGVNS.

This rearrangement joins TRBV19 to TRBJ1-5; 9 nucleotides agree with TRBD1. The V gene's germline CDR1 is LNHDA and CDR2 SQIVND (reference sequence). This CDR3 region has 16 residues. Trimming at V came to 6 bases and at J to 3 bases, leaving 9 bases not matched to a gene. CDR3 region: CASSSGDRAFNQPQHF. CDR3 nucleotides: TGTGCCAGTAGCTCAGGGGACAGGGCCTTCAATCAGCCCCAGCATTTT.

This clone was recorded a few times. V usage is TRBV18 and J usage is TRBJ2-7; D ambiguous. The CDR3 has 12 residues. CDR1 and CDR2 from the germline V gene are KGHSH and LQKENI. V lost 3 bases and J 2 bases, leaving 5 bases between the germline ends. The CDR3 coding sequence is TGTGCCAGCTCACCTACTCCCTACGAGCAGTACTTC. This gives the protein CASSPTPYEQYF.

This clone was seen only a few times. This chain uses TRBV7-9 with TRBJ2-7; 9 bases align to TRBD2. With V trimmed by 5 bases and J by 6 bases, 11 bases remained unmatched. Germline loops: CDR1 SEHNR, CDR2 FQNEAQ (reference sequence). The CDR3 contains 15 residues. Written as DNA, the CDR3 is TGTGCCAGCAGCCCGCCGGGACTAGCTCCCCGCGAGCAGTACTTC. Translation: CASSPPGLAPREQYF. Full variable domain (missing parts from reference TRBV7-9 and TRBJ2-7): DTGVSQNPRHKITKRGQNVTFRCDPISEHNRLYWYRQTLGQGPEFLTYFQNEAQLEKSRLLSDRFSAERPKGSFSTLEIQRTEQGDSAMYLCASSPPGLAPREQYFGPGTRLTVT.

This chain joins TRBV28 and TRBJ2-1, with D possibly TRBD1 on 6 matching bases. Germline CDR1 and CDR2: MDHEN and SYDVKM. V was pared by 2 bases and J by 4 bases, with 6 bases between. The CDR3 is 13 amino acids. The CDR3 DNA sequence: TGTGCCAGCAGTTTAGGACAGTACAATGAGCAGTTCTTC. Its translation: CASSLGQYNEQFF.

The V call is TRBV29-1, the J call TRBJ2-3; 12 nucleotides line up with TRBD2. The CDR3 is 14 amino acids. Trimming took 4 bases from V and 5 from J; bases not matched to a gene: 4. Germline CDR1 SQVTM, CDR2 ANQGSEA. Here the CDR3 reads CSVGEGLAGDTQYF. Written as DNA, the CDR3 is TGCAGCGTTGGAGAGGGACTAGCGGGAGATACGCAGTATTTT.

The chain employs TRBV19 and TRBJ2-3; 8 nucleotides line up with TRBD2. The CDR3 contains 18 residues. Trimming took 11 bases from V and 2 from J; bases not matched to a gene: 21. The germline V gene encodes CDR1 LNHDA and CDR2 SQIVND (reference sequence). The chain's CDR3 is CAGQGLAGGLRTTDTQYF. CDR3 nucleotides: TGTGCCGGCCAAGGGCTAGCGGGCGGATTACGGACCACAGATACGCAGTATTTT.

This clone showed up just once. CDR3 protein: CASSINRVGNTIYF. In DNA form, the CDR3 reads TGTGCCAGCAGCATAAACAGGGTCGGAAACACCATATATTTT. The rearrangement uses TRBV7-2 and TRBJ1-3; a weak D match, TRBD1 (6 bases). V dropped 5 bases and J dropped 4 bases, with 12 bases sitting between them. CDR3 length equals 14 residues. The V gene's germline CDR1 is SGHTA and CDR2 FQGNSA.

The CDR3 here is CASSMSTDTQYF. In DNA form, the CDR3 reads TGTGCCAGTAGTATGAGTACAGATACGCAGTATTTT. The chain combines TRBV19 with TRBJ2-3; D is unresolved. Trimming left V 3 bases short and J 3 bases short, with 4 bases between. CDR1 is LNHDA and CDR2 is SQIVND in the germline V gene (reference sequence). This CDR3 contains 12 residues.

The chain recombines TRBV10-3 with TRBJ1-2; D not certain. Germline lookup yields CDR1 ENHRY and CDR2 SYGVKD. V gave up 4 bases and J gave up 2 bases, with 8 bases separating them. This CDR3 is 13 amino acids long. The CDR3 bases are TGTGCCATCAGTGGGAGCGGAAACTATGGCTACACCTTC. It encodes CAISGSGNYGYTF.

The gene calls are TRBV28 and TRBJ2-1; unclear D gene. This CDR3 region has 12 residues. Germline V gene lookup returns CDR1 MDHEN and CDR2 SYDVKM. The ends were cut back, 4 bases at V and 4 bases at J, with 5 bases in the middle. The CDR3 is CASSSLYNEQFF. DNA of the CDR3: TGTGCCAGCAGTTCTCTATACAATGAGCAGTTCTTC.

This chain joins TRBV5-1 and TRBJ2-7, with 7 bases that match TRBD2. The length of the CDR3 is 15 residues. Germline V gene data show CDR1 as SGHRS and CDR2 as YFSETQ. V shed 4 bases and J 2 bases; nucleotides not matched to a gene: 9. This CDR3 is CASSPGRERTYEQYF. CDR3 bases: TGCGCCAGCAGCCCCGGGCGGGAGCGCACCTACGAGCAGTACTTC.

The V and J genes are TRBV3-1 (or the pseudogene TRBV3-2) and TRBJ2-1; D is unclear. Between the trimmed V and J ends, which lost 0 bases and 3 bases, there was a span of 6 bases. The CDR3 is 14 amino acids. Germline CDR1 is LGHDT and CDR2 is YNNKEL (reference sequence). CDR3 nucleotide sequence: TGTGCCAGCAGCCAAGACGGAGTCTACAATGAGCAGTTCTTC. It yields the protein CASSQDGVYNEQFF.

The genes are TRBV18 and TRBJ1-5; the D is unclear. CDR3 length: 14 amino acids. Looked up from germline, CDR1 is KGHSH and CDR2 is LQKENI. The V gene lost 2 bases and the J gene lost 4 bases, with 9 bases spanning the gap. CDR3 amino acids: CASSPVSGNQPQHF. The CDR3 DNA sequence: TGTGCCAGCTCACCAGTTTCGGGAAATCAGCCCCAGCATTTT.